Presented here are 20 T cell receptor beta chains from one specimen sequenced in a study of T cell responses to AZD1222 COVID-19 vaccine. Clones were read by immunoSEQ multiplex PCR, and TCRdb kept only the in-frame ones, dropping some. The data contain around 120,000 clones, 87% of them seen just once; the ten biggest clones take up 7.5%. Sample: peripheral blood, taken on day 0 of AZD1222 vaccination. These receptors were obtained from an adult in good health.

The chain employs TRBV4-2 and TRBJ2-2, with D unclear. The germline V and J ends were trimmed by 0 bases and 6 bases, with 11 bases remaining between them. Germline V gene data show CDR1 as LGHNA and CDR2 as YNFKEQ. The CDR3 contains 15 residues. CDR3 amino acids: CASSQDGQEPGELFF. The CDR3 DNA reads as TGTGCCAGCAGCCAAGATGGGCAGGAACCCGGGGAGCTGTTTTTT.

The chain employs TRBV7-2 and TRBJ1-2; D might be TRBD1 (5 bases). Germline CDR1 reads SGHTA; CDR2 reads FQGNSA. The V end lost 5 bases, the J end lost 0 bases, and 10 bases lay between the germline ends. This CDR3 comprises 14 residues. The CDR3 loop is CASSLTGSNYGYTF. CDR3 DNA: TGTGCCAGCAGCCTTACAGGTTCTAACTATGGCTACACCTTC. Full variable domain (remainder filled in from reference TRBV7-2 and TRBJ1-2): GAGVSQSPSNKVTEKGKDVELRCDPISGHTALYWYRQSLGQGLEFLIYFQGNSAPDKSGLPSDRFSAERTGGSVSTLTIQRTQQEDSAVYLCASSLTGSNYGYTFGSGTRLTVV.

The rearrangement links TRBV7-9 to TRBJ2-7, with 8 bases identical to TRBD1. The ends lost 1 base at V and 3 bases at J; junction bases unmatched: 2. CDR3 length equals 14 residues. Germline CDR1 is SEHNR and CDR2 is FQNEAQ (reference sequence). The CDR3 coding sequence is TGTGCCAGCAGCTTAGGAGACAGGGGCTACGAGCAGTACTTC. Protein: CASSLGDRGYEQYF.

V is TRBV7-9 and J is TRBJ1-2; D is perhaps TRBD1 (5 bases). Germline assignment: CDR1 SEHNR and CDR2 FQNEAQ (reference sequence). This CDR3 has 15 residues. The V and J ends lost 0 bases and 8 bases respectively, with 16 bases between them. CDR3 nucleotide sequence: TGTGCCAGCAGCTTAGCTTTCGGGACTAACGAAGGCTACACCTTC. The encoded protein is CASSLAFGTNEGYTF.

The rearrangement links TRBV11-2 to TRBJ2-1, with D unresolved. CDR3 length: 15 amino acids. With 1 base removed from V and 5 bases from J, the gap between germline ends came to 12 bases. Germline CDR1 SGHAT, CDR2 FQNNGV. The CDR3 DNA sequence: TGTGCCAGCAGCTTAGCCCCTTATCAAAACAATGAGCAGTTCTTC. This translates into CASSLAPYQNNEQFF.

The J gene is TRBJ1-1, the V gene TRBV4-1; possibly TRBD1 for D (5 bases). The germline V and J ends were trimmed by 4 bases and 3 bases, with 15 bases remaining between them. This CDR3 is 15 amino acids long. Germline lookup yields CDR1 MGHRA and CDR2 YSYEKL. The DNA for the CDR3 is TGCGCCAGCAGCCGCAAGGGGCTAAGGGACACTGAAGCTTTCTTT. This gives the protein CASSRKGLRDTEAFF.

J is TRBJ1-2 and V is TRBV2; D is uncertain. Germline V gene lookup returns CDR1 SNHLY and CDR2 FYNNEI. The CDR3 is 11 residues long. Trimming cost V 6 bases and J 4 bases, with 6 bases left between them. Here the CDR3 DNA reads TGTGCCAGCAGCCCGACCTATGGCTACACCTTC. Its translation is CASSPTYGYTF.

The rearrangement joins TRBV6-6 to TRBJ1-2; D perhaps matches TRBD1 (5 bases). The germline CDR1 and CDR2 sequences are MNHNY and SVGAGI (reference sequence). Deletions cut 1 base from V and 2 bases from J, with 11 bases between. The CDR3 has 15 residues. DNA for the CDR3: TGTGCCAGCAGTTACTTGCAGGGACCCAACTATGGCTACACCTTC. Its translation: CASSYLQGPNYGYTF.

The chain links TRBV7-3 to TRBJ2-5; the D is unclear. The CDR3 loop spans 13 amino acids. Trimming left V 5 bases short and J 2 bases short, with 9 bases between. The germline V gene encodes CDR1 SGHTA and CDR2 FQGTGA. This CDR3 reads CASSPGPQETQYF. The DNA for the CDR3 is TGTGCCAGCAGCCCAGGACCGCAAGAGACCCAGTACTTC.

Turning to this clone: The junction does not match germline at one end; this may be a read error. The V gene is TRBV5-1, the J gene TRBJ1-2; no clear D gene. CDR1 and CDR2 (germline): SGHRS, YFSETQ. The CDR3 has 13 amino acids. The CDR3 sequence: CASSFEDSGPNRF. CDR3 coding DNA: TGCGCCAGCAGCTTCGAGGACTCCGGACCAAACCGCTTC.

The V and J genes are TRBV6-5 and TRBJ1-1; no reliable D call. The length of the CDR3 is 14 residues. CDR1 is MNHEY, CDR2 SVGAGI, per germline. The V end was cut by 7 bases, the J end by 6 bases, with 18 bases between. In nucleotides, the CDR3 is TGTGCCAGCAAGGGCGACTTAAGTGGTGCTGAAGCTTTCTTT. Amino acid sequence: CASKGDLSGAEAFF.

The gene calls are TRBV4-2 and TRBJ2-1; D is unresolved. The germline CDR1 and CDR2 sequences are LGHNA and YNFKEQ. V was clipped by 0 bases and J by 3 bases, with 9 bases between them. The CDR3 runs to 15 residues. CDR3 loop: CASSQDGSLYNEQFF. The CDR3 coding sequence is TGTGCCAGCAGCCAAGACGGTAGCCTCTACAATGAGCAGTTCTTC.

V gene TRBV2 combines with J gene TRBJ1-4; no clear D gene. Between the trimmed V and J ends, which lost 7 bases and 0 bases, there was a span of 6 bases. The germline CDR1 and CDR2 sequences are SNHLY and FYNNEI. This CDR3 has 13 residues. CDR3 loop: CASNSATNEKLFF. In DNA, the CDR3 is TGTGCCAGCAACTCTGCAACTAATGAAAAACTGTTTTTT.

To note about this clone: The junction differs from germline at one of its ends, possibly a read error. The chain uses TRBV6-1 and TRBJ1-6, with no clear D. CDR1 MNHNS and CDR2 SASEGT come from the germline V gene. The CDR3 is made up of 11 amino acids. CDR3 region: CASSEFGAESF. The CDR3 coding sequence is TGTGCCAGCAGTGAGTTCGGAGCAGAGTCCTTT.

J is TRBJ2-2 and V is TRBV2; the D is unclear. Trimming removed 6 bases at V and 0 bases at J, with 8 bases between. Germline V CDR1 and CDR2: SNHLY, FYNNEI. The CDR3 length is 14 residues. This CDR3 is CASRPRANTGELFF. CDR3 coding DNA: TGTGCCAGCAGACCTAGGGCGAACACCGGGGAGCTGTTTTTT.

The chain joins TRBV24-1 to TRBJ2-2; D could derive from TRBD1 or TRBD2 (5 bases each). Germline V CDR1 and CDR2: KGHDR, SFDVKD. The CDR3 is 15 residues long. Trimming took 4 bases from V and 4 from J, leaving 12 bases between them. The CDR3 DNA reads TGTGCCACCAGTGACCCCGGGACCATCACCGGGGAGCTGTTTTTT. This codes for CATSDPGTITGELFF.

The chain couples TRBV9 to TRBJ2-2; no reliable D call. The CDR3 runs to 14 residues. Trimming took 1 base from V and 1 from J, leaving 5 bases between them. Per the germline V gene, CDR1 is SGDLS and CDR2 is YYNGEE. The CDR3 DNA reads as TGTGCCAGCAGCGTAAGCCGGAACACCGGGGAGCTGTTTTTT. Its translation: CASSVSRNTGELFF.

The chain joins TRBV12-3 or TRBV12-4 to TRBJ2-1; D perhaps matches TRBD1 (7 bases). V lost 5 bases and J 6 bases, leaving 11 bases between the germline ends. This CDR3 is 13 amino acids long. The CDR3 sequence is CASSTQGGNEQFF. CDR3 sequence (DNA): TGTGCCAGCAGTACCCAGGGGGGCAATGAGCAGTTCTTC.

This clone was counted a few times. CDR3 nucleotide sequence: TGCGCCAGCAGCGAGGGGGCGTATAATGAGCAGTACTTC. The encoded protein is CASSEGAYNEQYF. This chain joins TRBV5-1 and TRBJ2-7; 7 nucleotides line up with TRBD1. Per germline, CDR1 SGHRS and CDR2 YFSETQ. The ends lost 4 bases at V and 7 bases at J; junction bases unmatched: 8. The CDR3 spans 13 residues. Variable domain in full (rest from reference TRBV5-1 and TRBJ2-7): KAGVTQTPRYLIKTRGQQVTLSCSPISGHRSVSWYQQTPGQGLQFLFEYFSETQRNKGNFPGRFSGRQFSNSRSEMNVSTLELGDSALYLCASSEGAYNEQYFGPGTRLTVT.

V usage is TRBV28 and J usage is TRBJ2-7, with D perhaps TRBD2 (5 bases). The CDR3 covers 12 residues. V dropped 3 bases and J dropped 7 bases, with 10 bases sitting between them. Germline values: CDR1 MDHEN, CDR2 SYDVKM. CDR3 loop: CASSFSGLEQYF. The DNA for the CDR3 is TGTGCCAGCAGTTTTTCGGGATTGGAGCAGTACTTC. The complete variable domain, with remaining parts taken from reference TRBV28 and TRBJ2-7, reads DVKVTQSSRYLVKRTGEKVFLECVQDMDHENMFWYRQDPGLGLRLIYFSYDVKMKEKGDIPEGYSVSREKKERFSLILESASTNQTSMYLCASSFSGLEQYFGPGTRLTVT.